Listed below are T cell receptor beta chains from one sample, sequenced in a study of blood T cells in healthy people across ages. One entry per CDR3 protein results from TCRdb running MiXCR on the 5' RACE reads. The data contain approximately 800,000 distinct CDR3 sequences, 30% to 45% of them singletons. Sequenced material: blood. These receptors were collected from a man between 18 and 29 years old in good health. CDR3s leave out the opening cysteine and the closing phenylalanine or tryptophan. Fields, in order: CDR3 protein, clone size, V gene, J gene. Size values are once, few and many counts, or a class for expanded clones, and some rows have none.

CDR3: ASSSQWGTDTQY; size: many; V: TRBV6-5; J: TRBJ2-3
CDR3: ASSEAQAGWGYT; size: NA; V: TRBV6-1; J: TRBJ1-2
CDR3: ASSQDPAPSVNYGHT; size: NA; V: TRBV4-3; J: TRBJ1-2
CDR3: ASSLALKGASSYNEQF; size: NA; V: TRBV7-2; J: TRBJ2-1
CDR3: ASSLNNPVDGYT; size: NA; V: TRBV12-3/TRBV12-4; J: TRBJ1-2
CDR3: ASSLFRDRGSGQPQH; size: few; V: TRBV4-2; J: TRBJ1-5
CDR3: ASSQEGSWGGTGELF; size: NA; V: TRBV4-1; J: TRBJ2-2
CDR3: ASTPAQGGAEQY; size: few; V: TRBV25-1; J: NA
CDR3: ASSSLTQGAYSNQPQH; size: NA; V: TRBV5-6; J: TRBJ1-5
CDR3: ASSLMWTYTDTQY; size: once; V: TRBV7-9; J: TRBJ2-3
CDR3: VSSIRQEAF; size: NA; V: TRBV7-9; J: TRBJ1-1
CDR3: AISGPDGHEKLF; size: few; V: TRBV10-3; J: TRBJ1-4
CDR3: ASSLKSQGTKYEQY; size: many; V: TRBV4-3; J: TRBJ2-7
CDR3: ASSDWTDTGELF; size: NA; V: TRBV10-2; J: TRBJ2-2
CDR3: ASSQPTSDPTDTQY; size: many; V: TRBV4-1; J: TRBJ2-3
CDR3: SAGGQGAWNEQF; size: few; V: TRBV20-1; J: TRBJ2-1
CDR3: SPSQAGNYEQY; size: NA; V: TRBV29-1; J: TRBJ2-7
CDR3: ASSLDKVQPQH; size: few; V: TRBV7-2; J: TRBJ1-5
CDR3: ASSFGSLNTEAF; size: NA; V: TRBV12-3/TRBV12-4; J: TRBJ1-1
CDR3: ASTVRGGNTEAF; size: few; V: TRBV7-2; J: TRBJ1-1
CDR3: AISTPDREGEQF; size: NA; V: TRBV10-3; J: TRBJ2-1
CDR3: ASSQDTGLAGGQETQY; size: NA; V: TRBV4-1; J: TRBJ2-5
CDR3: ASSLEGLAKNIQF; size: NA; V: TRBV7-9; J: NA
CDR3: ASSQEGGSYGYT; size: many; V: TRBV4-2; J: TRBJ1-2
CDR3: ASSPDSTGVSRYT; size: NA; V: TRBV5-6; J: TRBJ1-2
CDR3: SARESRTAINQPQH; size: NA; V: TRBV20-1; J: TRBJ1-5
CDR3: ASSLVAGEGSDTQY; size: NA; V: TRBV7-2; J: TRBJ2-3
CDR3: ASSRGLAVSYEQY; size: few; V: TRBV4-1; J: TRBJ2-7
CDR3: ASSHATSGGAPNTGELF; size: few; V: TRBV4-2; J: TRBJ2-2